Sequencing of this TCR beta chain was carried out in a study of CD8+CD57+ T cells in acquired aplastic anemia. Notes on the study in general: Researchers report that 25 to 35 CD8+ CDR3 sequences appeared in both patients and controls.

Per the germline V gene, CDR1 is ENHRY and CDR2 is SYGVKD. V lost 9 bases to trimming and J lost 8 bases; unmatched junction nucleotides: 8. The CDR3 has 14 residues. Profiles of TCR beta VDJ and CDR3 were generated from a genomic DNA template. A single record per CDR3 protein comes from TCRdb applying MiXCR to the reads. Among under 150,000 distinct CDR3 sequences listed, less than 50% were seen once. All patients picked for sequencing had shown, by flow cytometry, an expansion of CD8+CD57+ cells. Severe acquired aplastic anemia was present in every patient. There was no therapy given to any patient before the blood sampling took place. This clonotype was detected ten times or more. Its cognate antigen is unknown.

The chain couples TRBV10-3 to TRBJ2-1; 12 bases match TRBD1. Sequencing was done on a sample of sorted CD4+, CD8+, or CD8+CD57+ T cells (not recorded which) from PBMCs. The sequence came from a human donor with aplastic anemia. The CDR3 coding sequence is TGTGCCATTAGACCGGGACAGGGGGCCCATGAGCAGTTCTTC. This encodes CAIRPGQGAHEQFF.